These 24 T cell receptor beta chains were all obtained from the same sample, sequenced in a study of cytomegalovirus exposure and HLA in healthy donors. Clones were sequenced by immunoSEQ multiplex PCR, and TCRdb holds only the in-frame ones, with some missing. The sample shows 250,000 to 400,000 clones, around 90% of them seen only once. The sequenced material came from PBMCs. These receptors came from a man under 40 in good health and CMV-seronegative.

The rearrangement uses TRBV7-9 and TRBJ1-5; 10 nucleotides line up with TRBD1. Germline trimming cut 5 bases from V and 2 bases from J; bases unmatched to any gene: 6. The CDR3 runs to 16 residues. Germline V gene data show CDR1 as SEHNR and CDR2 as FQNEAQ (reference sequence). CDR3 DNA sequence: TGTGCCAGCAGCGACGCCGGGACAGGGGGCAATCAGCCCCAGCATTTT. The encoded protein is CASSDAGTGGNQPQHF. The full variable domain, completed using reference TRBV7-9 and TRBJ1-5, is DTGVSQNPRHKITKRGQNVTFRCDPISEHNRLYWYRQTLGQGPEFLTYFQNEAQLEKSRLLSDRFSAERPKGSFSTLEIQRTEQGDSAMYLCASSDAGTGGNQPQHFGDGTRLSIL.

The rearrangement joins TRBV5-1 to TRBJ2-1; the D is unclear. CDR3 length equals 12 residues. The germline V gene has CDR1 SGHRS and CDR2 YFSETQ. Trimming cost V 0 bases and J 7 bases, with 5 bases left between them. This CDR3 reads CASSLVQNEQFF. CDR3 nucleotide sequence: TGCGCCAGCAGCTTGGTACAGAATGAGCAGTTCTTC.

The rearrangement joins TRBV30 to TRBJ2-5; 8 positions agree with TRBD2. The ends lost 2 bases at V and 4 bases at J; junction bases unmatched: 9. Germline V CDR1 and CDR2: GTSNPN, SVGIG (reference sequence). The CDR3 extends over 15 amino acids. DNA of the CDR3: TGTGCCTGGAGTCCCCGAATAGCGGGGAGAGAGACCCAGTACTTC. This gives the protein CAWSPRIAGRETQYF.

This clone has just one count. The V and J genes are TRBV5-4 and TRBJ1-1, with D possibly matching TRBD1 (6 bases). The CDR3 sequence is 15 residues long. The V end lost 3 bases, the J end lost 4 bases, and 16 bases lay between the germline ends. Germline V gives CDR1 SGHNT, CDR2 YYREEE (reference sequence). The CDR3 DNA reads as TGTGCCAGCAGCTCCCCTCTGGGGGCCGGCACTGAAGCTTTCTTT. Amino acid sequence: CASSSPLGAGTEAFF.

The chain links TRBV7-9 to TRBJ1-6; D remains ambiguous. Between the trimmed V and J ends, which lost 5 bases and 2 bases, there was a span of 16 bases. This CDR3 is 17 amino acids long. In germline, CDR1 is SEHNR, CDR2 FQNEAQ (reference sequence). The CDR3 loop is CASSRVSPGAYNSPLHF. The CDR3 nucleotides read TGTGCCAGCAGCAGAGTATCCCCGGGTGCCTATAATTCACCCCTCCACTTT.

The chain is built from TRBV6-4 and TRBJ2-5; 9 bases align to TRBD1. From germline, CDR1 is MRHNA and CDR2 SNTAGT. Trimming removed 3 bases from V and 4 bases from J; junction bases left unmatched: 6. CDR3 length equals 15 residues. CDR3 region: CASSERTGGPETQYF. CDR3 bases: TGTGCCAGCAGTGAACGCACAGGGGGCCCAGAGACCCAGTACTTC.

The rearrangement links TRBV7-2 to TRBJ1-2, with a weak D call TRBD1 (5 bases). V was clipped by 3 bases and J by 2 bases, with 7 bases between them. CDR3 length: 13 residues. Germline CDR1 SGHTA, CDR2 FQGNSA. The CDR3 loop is CASSLGGNYGYTF. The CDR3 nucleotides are TGTGCCAGCAGCTTGGGGGGGAACTATGGCTACACCTTC.

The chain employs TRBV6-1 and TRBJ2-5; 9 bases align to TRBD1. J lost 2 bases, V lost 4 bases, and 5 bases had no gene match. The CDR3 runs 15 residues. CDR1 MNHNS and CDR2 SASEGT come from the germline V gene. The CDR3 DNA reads TGTGCCAGCAGTGCCGGACAGGGGTGGCAAGAGACCCAGTACTTC. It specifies CASSAGQGWQETQYF.

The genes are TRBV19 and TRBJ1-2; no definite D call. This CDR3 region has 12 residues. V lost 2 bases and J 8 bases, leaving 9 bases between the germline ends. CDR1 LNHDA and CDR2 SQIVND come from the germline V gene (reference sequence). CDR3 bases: TGTGCCAGTAGTATAAGCAGGTTGGGCTACACCTTC. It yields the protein CASSISRLGYTF. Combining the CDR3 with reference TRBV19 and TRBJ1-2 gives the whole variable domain DGGITQSPKYLFRKEGQNVTLSCEQNLNHDAMYWYRQDPGQGLRLIYYSQIVNDFQKGDIAEGYSVSREKKESFPLTVTSAQKNPTAFYLCASSISRLGYTFGSGTRLTVV.

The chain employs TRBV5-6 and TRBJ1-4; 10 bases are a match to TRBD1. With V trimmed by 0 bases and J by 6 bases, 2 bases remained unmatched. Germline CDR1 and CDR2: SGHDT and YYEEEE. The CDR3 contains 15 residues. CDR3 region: CASSLGGTGDEKLFF. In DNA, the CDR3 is TGTGCCAGCAGCTTGGGCGGGACAGGGGATGAAAAACTGTTTTTT. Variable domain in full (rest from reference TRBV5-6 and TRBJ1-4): DAGVTQSPTHLIKTRGQQVTLRCSPKSGHDTVSWYQQALGQGPQFIFQYYEEEERQRGNFPDRFSGHQFPNYSSELNVNALLLGDSALYLCASSLGGTGDEKLFFGSGTQLSVL.

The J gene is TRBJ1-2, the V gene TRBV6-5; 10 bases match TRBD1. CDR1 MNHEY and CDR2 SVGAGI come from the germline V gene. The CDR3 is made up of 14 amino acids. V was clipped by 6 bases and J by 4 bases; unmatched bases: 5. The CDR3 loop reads CASRPTGGGYGYTF. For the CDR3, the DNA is TGTGCCAGCAGACCGACAGGGGGCGGCTATGGCTACACCTTC.

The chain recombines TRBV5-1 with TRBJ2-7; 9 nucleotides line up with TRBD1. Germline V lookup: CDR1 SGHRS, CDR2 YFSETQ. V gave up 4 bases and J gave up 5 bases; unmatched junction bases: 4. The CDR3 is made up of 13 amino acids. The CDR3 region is CASSADRGHEQYF. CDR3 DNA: TGCGCCAGCAGCGCGGACAGGGGCCACGAGCAGTACTTC.

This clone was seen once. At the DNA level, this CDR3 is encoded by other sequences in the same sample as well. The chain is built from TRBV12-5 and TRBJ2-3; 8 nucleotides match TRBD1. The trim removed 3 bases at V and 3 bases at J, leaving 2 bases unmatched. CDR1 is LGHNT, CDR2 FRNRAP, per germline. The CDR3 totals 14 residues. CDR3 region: CASGLGQGTDTQYF. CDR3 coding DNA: TGTGCTAGTGGTTTAGGACAGGGAACAGATACGCAGTATTTT.

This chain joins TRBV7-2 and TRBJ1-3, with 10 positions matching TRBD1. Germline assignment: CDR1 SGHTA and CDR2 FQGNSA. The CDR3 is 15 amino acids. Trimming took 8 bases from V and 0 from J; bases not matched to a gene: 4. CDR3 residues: CASGDRGGSGNTIYF. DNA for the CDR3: TGTGCCAGCGGGGACAGGGGCGGCTCTGGAAACACCATATATTTT.

The CDR3 DNA follows: TGTGCCAGCAGTGAAAACCCCTTGATCGGGACTAATGAAAAACTGTTTTTT. It codes for CASSENPLIGTNEKLFF. The gene calls are TRBV6-1 and TRBJ1-4; D not resolved. The CDR3 extends over 17 amino acids. With 2 bases removed from V and 2 bases from J, the gap between germline ends came to 15 bases. CDR1 MNHNS and CDR2 SASEGT come from the germline V gene.

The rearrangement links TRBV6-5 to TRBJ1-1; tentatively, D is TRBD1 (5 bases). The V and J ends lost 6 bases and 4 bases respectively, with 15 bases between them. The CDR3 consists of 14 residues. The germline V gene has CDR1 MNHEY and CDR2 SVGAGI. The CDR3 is CASSRLTGGTEAFF. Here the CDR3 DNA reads TGTGCCAGCAGCCGCCTCACGGGGGGCACTGAAGCTTTCTTT.

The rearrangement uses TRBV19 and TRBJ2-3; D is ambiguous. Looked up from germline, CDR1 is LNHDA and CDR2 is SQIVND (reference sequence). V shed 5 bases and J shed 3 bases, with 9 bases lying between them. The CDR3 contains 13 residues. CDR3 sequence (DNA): TGTGCCAGTAGTGAGACTGGTACAGATACGCAGTATTTT. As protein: CASSETGTDTQYF.

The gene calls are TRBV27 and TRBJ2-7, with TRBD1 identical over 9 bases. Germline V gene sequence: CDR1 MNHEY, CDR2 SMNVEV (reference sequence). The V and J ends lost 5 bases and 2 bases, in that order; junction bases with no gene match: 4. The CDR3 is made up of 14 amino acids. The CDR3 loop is CASSDRDRAYEQYF. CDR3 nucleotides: TGTGCCAGCAGTGACCGGGACAGGGCCTACGAGCAGTACTTC.

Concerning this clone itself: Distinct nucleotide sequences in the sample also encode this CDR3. The CDR3 nucleotides read TGTGCCAGCAGCTTAGTGGCGGGGGACACAGATACGCAGTATTTT. This codes for CASSLVAGDTDTQYF. This chain links TRBV7-9 with TRBJ2-3; 7 bases line up with TRBD2. Trimming cost V 1 base and J 2 bases; bases outside gene matches: 3. The CDR3 loop spans 15 amino acids. Looked up from germline, CDR1 is SEHNR and CDR2 is FQNEAQ (reference sequence).

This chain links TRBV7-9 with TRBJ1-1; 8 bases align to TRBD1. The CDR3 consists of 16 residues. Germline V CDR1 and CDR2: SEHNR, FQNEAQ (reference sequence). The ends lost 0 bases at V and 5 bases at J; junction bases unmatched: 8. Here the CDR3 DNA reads TGTGCCAGCAGCTTAGCCGGACAGGGAAGAAGGACTGAAGCTTTCTTT. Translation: CASSLAGQGRRTEAFF.

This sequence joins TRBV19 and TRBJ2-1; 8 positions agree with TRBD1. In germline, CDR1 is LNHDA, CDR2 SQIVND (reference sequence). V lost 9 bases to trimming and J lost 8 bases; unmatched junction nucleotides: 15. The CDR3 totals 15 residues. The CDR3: CASSQGAAKVHEQFF. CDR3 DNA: TGTGCCAGCTCTCAGGGGGCCGCTAAGGTCCATGAGCAGTTCTTC.

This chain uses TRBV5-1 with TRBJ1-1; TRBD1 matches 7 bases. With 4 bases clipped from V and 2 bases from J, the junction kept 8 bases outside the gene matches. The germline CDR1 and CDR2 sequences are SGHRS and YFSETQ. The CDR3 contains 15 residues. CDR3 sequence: CASSPLTGTNTEAFF. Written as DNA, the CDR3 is TGCGCCAGCAGCCCCCTGACAGGGACCAACACTGAAGCTTTCTTT.

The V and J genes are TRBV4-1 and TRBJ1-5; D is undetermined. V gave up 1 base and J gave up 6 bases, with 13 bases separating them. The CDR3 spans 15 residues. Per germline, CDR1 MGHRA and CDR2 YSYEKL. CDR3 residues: CASSQVYHEFQPQHF. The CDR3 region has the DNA TGCGCCAGCAGCCAAGTTTATCATGAGTTTCAGCCCCAGCATTTT.

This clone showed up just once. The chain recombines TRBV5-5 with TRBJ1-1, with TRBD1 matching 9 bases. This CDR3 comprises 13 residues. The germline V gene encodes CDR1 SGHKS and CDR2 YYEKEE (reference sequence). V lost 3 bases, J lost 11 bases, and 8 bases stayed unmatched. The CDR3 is CASSSQGARYAFF. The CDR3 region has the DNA TGTGCCAGCAGCTCACAGGGGGCTCGTTACGCTTTCTTT.